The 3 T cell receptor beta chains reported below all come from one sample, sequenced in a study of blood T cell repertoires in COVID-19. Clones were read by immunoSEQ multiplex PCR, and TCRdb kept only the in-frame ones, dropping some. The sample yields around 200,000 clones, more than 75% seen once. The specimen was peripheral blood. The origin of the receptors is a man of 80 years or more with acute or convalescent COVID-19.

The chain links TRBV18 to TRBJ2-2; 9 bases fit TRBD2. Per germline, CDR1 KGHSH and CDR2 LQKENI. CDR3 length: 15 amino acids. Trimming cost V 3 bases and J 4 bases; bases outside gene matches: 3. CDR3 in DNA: TGTGCCAGCTCACCCGGGACTAGCCGCACCGGGGAGCTGTTTTTT. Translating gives CASSPGTSRTGELFF.

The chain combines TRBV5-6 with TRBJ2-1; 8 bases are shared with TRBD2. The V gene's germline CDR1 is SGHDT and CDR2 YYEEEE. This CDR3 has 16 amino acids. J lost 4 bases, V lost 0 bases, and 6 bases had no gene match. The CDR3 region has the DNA TGTGCCAGCAGCTTGGATCGCGGGAGGCTTTACAATGAGCAGTTCTTC. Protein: CASSLDRGRLYNEQFF.

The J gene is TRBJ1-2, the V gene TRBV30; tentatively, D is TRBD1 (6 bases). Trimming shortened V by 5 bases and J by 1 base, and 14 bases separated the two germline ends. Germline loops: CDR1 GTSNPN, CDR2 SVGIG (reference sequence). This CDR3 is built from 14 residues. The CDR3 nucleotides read TGTGCCTGGCAGGGGCCGGAGATTAACTATGGCTACACCTTC. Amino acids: CAWQGPEINYGYTF.